The following is a TCR beta chain sequence with its context. No antigen is known for it. Base qualities are not recorded, but no much larger clone differs from it by a single base. The CDR3, from cysteine to phenylalanine, totals 18 residues. Only the CDR3 part of the read is kept: 54 bases, read in frame from the first base. Relative to germline, V is missing 3 bases and J is missing 1 base, with 11 bases of the junction outside any gene match. In the germline V gene (reference sequence), CDR1 corresponds to LNHDA and CDR2 to SQIVND. The time point label on this specimen signifies: about twelve months on ibrutinib. For TCR beta library preparation, approximately 1.8 micrograms of genomic DNA was extracted from cryopreserved PBMCs. Longitudinal blood samples from CLL patients on ibrutinib monotherapy underwent high-throughput TCR beta sequencing. The patients were enrolled in a single-center, open-label phase 2 trial of ibrutinib monotherapy.

This sample was included in a study of cytotoxic CD8 clonotypes in ibrutinib-treated CLL (dated by TCRdb to 2020 to 2022). In the study overall: The cohort included roughly 15 treatment-naive and roughly ten relapsed/refractory patients; 17 were IGHV unmutated. Responses were partial in around 24 patients and complete in 2; after median about 63 months follow-up, roughly 15 stayed in remission and around 12 progressed. Cryopreserved peripheral blood mononuclear cells were collected before treatment, at response, and at either disease progression or sustained remission. Of the 90 or so participants in the trial, about two dozen had longitudinal samples available. On average, each sample had 255,043 productive templates and around 100,000 productive rearrangements. All remission and progressive disease samples were collected while patients were still receiving ibrutinib. Response samples were obtained after a median of 12 months of treatment, with a range of about 6 to 36 months. Overall results and qualifications from the work: Clonality increased at ibrutinib response, stayed stable in sustained remission, and fell back toward baseline at progression. At baseline, clonality was higher than in age-matched healthy donors and showed a strong correlation with circulating CD8+ T-cell counts. Public clonotypes were found to be uncommon and were observed to contract or remain stable during treatment; the increase in clonality was shown to reflect expansion of private clonotypes at ibrutinib response. Lymph node repertoires were not examined, and the timing of sampling was not matched between patients in sustained remission and those whose disease progressed.

On a MiSeq, deep resolution sequencing aimed for a depth between 1 in 1 million and 1 in 200,000 T cells, with each clonotype covered 10x on average. TCR beta libraries were generated with the immunoSEQ hsTCRB Kit. The authors processed their data as follows. ImmunoSEQ Data Assistant and ImmunoSEQ Analyzer were used for data analysis, and V, D and J genes were assigned according to IMGT definitions. Clonality, with values ranging from 0 to 1, was calculated as one minus the normalized Shannon entropy of productive rearrangement frequencies. Public clonotype analysis was restricted to overrepresented clonotypes comprising at least 0.05% of each patient's repertoire. Some 14 age-matched healthy donor repertoires from immuneACCESS served as clonality controls. The immuneACCESS repertoire file appears here via TCRdb, limited to in-frame rearrangements. These files lack a portion of the clones; in checked studies, under half of the deficit traces to unresolved V genes, and the cause of the others is not known. From that table come the V and J calls and clone size; the DNA was used to work out D and trimming. For this sample there are about 49,000 clones; roughly 50% appear just once. Of the sample, 32% falls within the top ten clones.

In this chain, TRBV19 is recombined with TRBJ2-2; 7 nucleotides in the junction match TRBD2. The sequencing here drew on PBMCs, taken after 12 months of ibrutinib treatment. This receptor was taken from a human donor with chronic lymphocytic leukemia. The base sequence is TGTGCCAGTAGTATTTTTTGGTCTAGCGGCTTGAACACCGGGGAGCTGTTTTTT. Its amino acids are CASSIFWSSGLNTGELFF.